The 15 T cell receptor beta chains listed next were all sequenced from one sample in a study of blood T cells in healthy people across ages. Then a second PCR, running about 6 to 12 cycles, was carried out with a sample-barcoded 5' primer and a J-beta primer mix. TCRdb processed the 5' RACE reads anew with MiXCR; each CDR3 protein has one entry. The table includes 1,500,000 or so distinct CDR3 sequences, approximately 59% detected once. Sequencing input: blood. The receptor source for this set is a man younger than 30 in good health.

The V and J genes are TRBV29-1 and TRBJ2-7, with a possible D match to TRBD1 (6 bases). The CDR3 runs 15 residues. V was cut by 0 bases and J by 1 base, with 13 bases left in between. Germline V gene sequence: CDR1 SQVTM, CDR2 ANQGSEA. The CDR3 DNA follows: TGCAGCGTTGAAGAGGGAGCCGGACAGTCCTACGAGCAGTACTTC. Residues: CSVEEGAGQSYEQYF.

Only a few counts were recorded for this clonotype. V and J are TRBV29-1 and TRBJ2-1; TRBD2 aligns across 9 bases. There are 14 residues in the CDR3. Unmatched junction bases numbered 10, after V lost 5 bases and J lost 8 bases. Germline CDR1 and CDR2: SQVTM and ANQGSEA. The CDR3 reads CSVRRLAVGDEQFF. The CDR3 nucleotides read TGCAGCGTTCGGCGACTAGCGGTGGGGGATGAGCAGTTCTTC.

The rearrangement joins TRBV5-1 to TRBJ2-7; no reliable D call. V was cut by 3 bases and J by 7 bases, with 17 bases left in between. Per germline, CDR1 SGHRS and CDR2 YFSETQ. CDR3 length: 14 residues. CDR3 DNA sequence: TGCGCCAGCAGCTCGAGTATGGGGTTCAATGAGCAGTACTTC. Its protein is CASSSSMGFNEQYF.

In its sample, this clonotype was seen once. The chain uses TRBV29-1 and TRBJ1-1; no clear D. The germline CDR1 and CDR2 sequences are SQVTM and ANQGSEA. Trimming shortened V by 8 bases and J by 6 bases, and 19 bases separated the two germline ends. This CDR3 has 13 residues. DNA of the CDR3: TGCAGCTTTGTAGCCACAAAAGGCGCTGAAGCTTTCTTT. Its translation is CSFVATKGAEAFF. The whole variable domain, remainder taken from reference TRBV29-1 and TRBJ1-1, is SAVISQKPSRDICQRGTSLTIQCQVDSQVTMMFWYRQQPGQSLTLIATANQGSEATYESGFVIDKFPISRPNLTFSTLTVSNMSPEDSSIYLCSFVATKGAEAFFGQGTRLTVV.

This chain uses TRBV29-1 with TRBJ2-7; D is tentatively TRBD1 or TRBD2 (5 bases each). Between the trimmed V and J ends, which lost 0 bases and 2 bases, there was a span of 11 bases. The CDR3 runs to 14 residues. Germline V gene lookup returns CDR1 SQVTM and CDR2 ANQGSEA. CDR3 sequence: CSVEEGVETYEQYF. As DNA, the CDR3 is TGCAGCGTTGAAGAGGGGGTCGAAACCTACGAGCAGTACTTC.

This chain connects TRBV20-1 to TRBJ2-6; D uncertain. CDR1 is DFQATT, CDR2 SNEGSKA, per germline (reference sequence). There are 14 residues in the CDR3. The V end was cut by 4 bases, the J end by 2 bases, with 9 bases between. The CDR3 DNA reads TGCAGTGCTATCACAGTTCCTGGGGCCAACGTCCTGACTTTC. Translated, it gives CSAITVPGANVLTF.

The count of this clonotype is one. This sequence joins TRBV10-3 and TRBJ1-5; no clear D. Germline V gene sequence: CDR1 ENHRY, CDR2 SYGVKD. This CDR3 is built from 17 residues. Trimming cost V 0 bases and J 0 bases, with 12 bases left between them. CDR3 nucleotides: TGTGCCATCAGTGAGTCGAGGATGGTGTATAGCAATCAGCCCCAGCATTTT. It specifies CAISESRMVYSNQPQHF.

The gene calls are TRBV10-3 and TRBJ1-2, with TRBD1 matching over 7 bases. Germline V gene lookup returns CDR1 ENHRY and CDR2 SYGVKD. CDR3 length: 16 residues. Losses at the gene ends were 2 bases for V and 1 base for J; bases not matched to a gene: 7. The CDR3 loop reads CAISEPRQGGNYGYTF. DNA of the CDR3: TGTGCCATCAGTGAGCCCAGACAGGGAGGTAACTATGGCTACACCTTC.

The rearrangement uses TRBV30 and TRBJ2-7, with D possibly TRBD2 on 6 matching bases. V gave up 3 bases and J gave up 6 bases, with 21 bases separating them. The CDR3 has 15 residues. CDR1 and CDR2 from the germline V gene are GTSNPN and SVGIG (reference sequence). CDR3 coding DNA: TGTGCCTGGAGCGAACAGGTGCGGGATGTGGGCGAGCAGTACTTC. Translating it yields CAWSEQVRDVGEQYF.

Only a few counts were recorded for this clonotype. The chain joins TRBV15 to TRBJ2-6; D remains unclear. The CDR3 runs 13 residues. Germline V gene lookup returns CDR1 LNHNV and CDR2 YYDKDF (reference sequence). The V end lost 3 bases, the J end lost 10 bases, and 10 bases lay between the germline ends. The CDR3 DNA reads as TGTGCCACCAGCAGGGCCACTCTAAACGTCCTGACTTTC. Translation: CATSRATLNVLTF. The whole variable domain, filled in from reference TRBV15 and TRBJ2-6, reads DAMVIQNPRYQVTQFGKPVTLSCSQTLNHNVMYWYQQKSSQAPKLLFHYYDKDFNNEADTPDNFQSRRPNTSFCFLDIRSPGLGDTAMYLCATSRATLNVLTFGAGSRLTVL.

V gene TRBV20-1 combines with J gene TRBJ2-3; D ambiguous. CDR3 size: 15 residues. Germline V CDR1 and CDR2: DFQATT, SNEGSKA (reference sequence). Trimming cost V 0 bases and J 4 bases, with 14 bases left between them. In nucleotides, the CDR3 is TGCAGTGCTAGAGATCTTGTCGGCAGCCCAGATACGCAGTATTTT. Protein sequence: CSARDLVGSPDTQYF.

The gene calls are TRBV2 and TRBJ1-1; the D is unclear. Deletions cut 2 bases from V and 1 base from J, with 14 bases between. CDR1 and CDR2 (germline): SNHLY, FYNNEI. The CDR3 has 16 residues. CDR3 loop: CASSEKAARPNTEAFF. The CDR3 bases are TGTGCCAGCAGTGAAAAGGCAGCCCGGCCGAACACTGAAGCTTTCTTT.

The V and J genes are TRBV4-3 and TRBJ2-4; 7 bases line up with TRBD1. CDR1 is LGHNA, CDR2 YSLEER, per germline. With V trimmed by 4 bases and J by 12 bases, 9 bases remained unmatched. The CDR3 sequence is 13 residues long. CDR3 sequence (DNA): TGCGCCAGCAGCCCAGACACAGGGGTAGATCAGTACTTC. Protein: CASSPDTGVDQYF.

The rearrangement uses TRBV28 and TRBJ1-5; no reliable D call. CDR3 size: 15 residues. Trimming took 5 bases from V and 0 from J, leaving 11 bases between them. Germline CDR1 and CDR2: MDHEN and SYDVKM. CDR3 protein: CASSLTTYSNQPQHF. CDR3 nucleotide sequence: TGTGCCAGCAGTCTAACGACTTATAGCAATCAGCCCCAGCATTTT.

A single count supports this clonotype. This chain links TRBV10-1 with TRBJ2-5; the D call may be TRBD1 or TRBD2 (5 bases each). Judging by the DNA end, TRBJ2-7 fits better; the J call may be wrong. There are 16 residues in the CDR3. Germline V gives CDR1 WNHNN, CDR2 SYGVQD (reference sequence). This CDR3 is CASSREGTRSAYEQYF. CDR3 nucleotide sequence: TGCGCCAGCAGTCGAGAGGGGACCCGCTCAGCCTACGAGCAGTACTTC.